This entry lists 17 T cell receptor beta chains sequenced from one sample in a study of cytomegalovirus exposure and HLA in healthy donors. Primers included in the PCR were 60 Vbeta and 13 Jbeta primers. The assay was immunoSEQ multiplex PCR, and TCRdb's table has in-frame clones only and misses some. The sample yields fewer than 150,000 clones, of which the top ten take up just under 2%. Specimen: PBMCs. These receptor sequences come from a woman between 55 and 75 years old in good health and CMV-seronegative.

The chain is built from TRBV7-9 and TRBJ1-1; no definite D call. This CDR3 has 14 residues. CDR1 SEHNR and CDR2 FQNEAQ come from the germline V gene (reference sequence). The V gene lost 3 bases and the J gene lost 3 bases, with 11 bases spanning the gap. CDR3 residues: CASSFIQRDTEAFF. The CDR3 DNA sequence: TGTGCCAGCAGCTTTATCCAGCGCGACACTGAAGCTTTCTTT.

The chain couples TRBV18 to TRBJ1-4; the D is unclear. V lost 3 bases and J lost 7, with 9 bases in between. This CDR3 has 13 amino acids. Germline V lookup: CDR1 KGHSH, CDR2 LQKENI. CDR3 in amino acids: CASSPRRVEKLFF. As DNA, the CDR3 is TGTGCCAGCTCACCTAGGAGGGTTGAAAAACTGTTTTTT.

The chain couples TRBV4-1 to TRBJ1-2, with D unclear. Germline V lookup: CDR1 MGHRA, CDR2 YSYEKL. V was trimmed by 0 bases and J by 5 bases, leaving 10 bases between them. The CDR3 is 14 residues long. DNA of the CDR3: TGCGCCAGCAGCCAAGAAGACAAGCTGTATGGCTACACCTTC. Amino acid sequence: CASSQEDKLYGYTF.

CDR3 in DNA: TGTGCCAGCAGCGTAGGACAGGCTTCAGATACGCAGTATTTT. Translating gives CASSVGQASDTQYF. V gene TRBV9 combines with J gene TRBJ2-3, with D perhaps TRBD1 (6 bases). The germline gives CDR1 SGDLS, CDR2 YYNGEE. V lost 0 bases to trimming and J lost 4 bases, with 9 bases between them. This CDR3 spans 14 amino acids.

In the case of this clone: This same CDR3 is encoded by further DNA sequences in the sample. The gene calls are TRBV7-9 and TRBJ2-5, with D hard to call. The V gene's germline CDR1 is SEHNR and CDR2 FQNEAQ (reference sequence). Trimming cost V 0 bases and J 1 base, with 6 bases left between them. This CDR3 comprises 14 residues. The CDR3 sequence is CASSLASVQETQYF. DNA for the CDR3: TGTGCCAGCAGCTTAGCGTCGGTCCAAGAGACCCAGTACTTC.

The chain combines TRBV10-1 with TRBJ2-1; possibly TRBD2 for D (7 bases). The CDR3 is 18 amino acids. Trimming removed 1 base from V and 4 bases from J, with 20 bases in between. CDR1 is WNHNN, CDR2 SYGVQD, per germline (reference sequence). CDR3 DNA sequence: TGCGCCAGCAGTGAGTTTTCGGCGGGGGCCACTACTTACAATGAGCAGTTCTTC. Protein: CASSEFSAGATTYNEQFF.

This rearrangement joins TRBV2 to TRBJ2-2, with TRBD2 matching over 12 bases. J was trimmed by 6 bases and V by 5 bases; bases with no gene match: 4. CDR1 and CDR2 from the germline V gene are SNHLY and FYNNEI. CDR3 length: 15 residues. The CDR3, as DNA: TGTGCCAGCAGTCTAGCGGGAGGGCCTTCCGGGGAGCTGTTTTTT. Translated: CASSLAGGPSGELFF. The complete variable domain, with remaining parts taken from reference TRBV2 and TRBJ2-2, reads EPEVTQTPSHQVTQMGQEVILRCVPISNHLYFYWYRQILGQKVEFLVSFYNNEISEKSEIFDDQFSVERPDGSNFTLKIRSTKLEDSAMYFCASSLAGGPSGELFFGEGSRLTVL.

This chain joins TRBV5-4 and TRBJ2-3, with D maybe TRBD2 (6 bases). The CDR3 consists of 16 residues. Trimming left V 0 bases short and J 5 bases short, with 16 bases between. Per the germline V gene, CDR1 is SGHNT and CDR2 is YYREEE (reference sequence). CDR3 loop: CASSLEGSLARDTQYF. The CDR3 DNA follows: TGTGCCAGCAGCTTGGAGGGTTCACTAGCAAGAGATACGCAGTATTTT. The full variable domain, its missing parts supplied by reference TRBV5-4 and TRBJ2-3, is ETGVTQSPTHLIKTRGQQVTLRCSSQSGHNTVSWYQQALGQGPQFIFQYYREEENGRGNFPPRFSGLQFPNYSSELNVNALELDDSALYLCASSLEGSLARDTQYFGPGTRLTVL.

The chain carries TRBV7-2 and TRBJ2-7; D not certain. V lost 0 bases, J lost 2 bases, and 11 bases lay in between. Germline assignment: CDR1 SGHTA and CDR2 FQGNSA. The CDR3 is made up of 15 amino acids. CDR3 sequence (DNA): TGTGCCAGCAGCTTAGCTTCGTGGGCCACCTACGAGCAGTACTTC. It translates to CASSLASWATYEQYF. Full variable domain (rest looked up from reference TRBV7-2 and TRBJ2-7): GAGVSQSPSNKVTEKGKDVELRCDPISGHTALYWYRQSLGQGLEFLIYFQGNSAPDKSGLPSDRFSAERTGGSVSTLTIQRTQQEDSAVYLCASSLASWATYEQYFGPGTRLTVT.

The chain links TRBV10-2 to TRBJ1-4; D gene ambiguous. Germline loops: CDR1 WSHSY, CDR2 SAAADI. This CDR3 region has 14 residues. Trimming stripped 7 bases from V and 0 bases from J, with 9 bases between. DNA for the CDR3: TGCGCCAGCACCGACACCTCAACTAATGAAAAACTGTTTTTT. Translating it yields CASTDTSTNEKLFF.

In the case of this clone: This CDR3 is also generated by other DNA sequences in the sample. This chain joins TRBV6-5 and TRBJ1-3, with D unresolved. The CDR3 is 16 amino acids. Trimming took 0 bases from V and 0 from J, leaving 9 bases between them. Looked up from germline, CDR1 is MNHEY and CDR2 is SVGAGI. The CDR3 region is CASSYSTGSSGNTIYF. The CDR3 DNA follows: TGTGCCAGCAGTTACTCCACCGGGAGCTCTGGAAACACCATATATTTT.

The chain uses TRBV5-1 and TRBJ2-5; 8 bases fit TRBD2. There are 14 residues in the CDR3. Germline V gene data show CDR1 as SGHRS and CDR2 as YFSETQ. V dropped 4 bases and J dropped 1; count of bases not matched to a gene: 3. Here the CDR3 reads CASSPGTSQETQYF. The DNA for the CDR3 is TGCGCCAGCAGCCCCGGGACTAGCCAAGAGACCCAGTACTTC.

This chain connects TRBV2 to TRBJ1-3; D remains ambiguous. The V and J ends lost 6 bases and 1 base respectively, with 13 bases between them. CDR1 is SNHLY, CDR2 FYNNEI, per germline. This CDR3 has 15 amino acids. CDR3 loop: CASSQNVLSGNTIYF. The CDR3 DNA is TGTGCCAGCAGCCAGAACGTTCTTTCTGGAAACACCATATATTTT.

The chain combines TRBV19 with TRBJ1-2; D is unclear. CDR1 and CDR2 (germline): LNHDA, SQIVND (reference sequence). The CDR3 sequence is 13 residues long. Trimming took off 2 bases at V and 8 bases at J, with 12 bases between the two ends. The CDR3 coding sequence is TGTGCCAGTAGTATAAGGCCGGAGCGCGGCTACACCTTC. Its translation is CASSIRPERGYTF.

The V and J genes are TRBV6-5 and TRBJ1-3; TRBD1 aligns across 10 bases. V was pared by 2 bases and J by 1 base, with 2 bases of the junction left unmatched. Per the germline V gene, CDR1 is MNHEY and CDR2 is SVGAGI. The CDR3 spans 16 residues. The CDR3 sequence: CASSYGTGVSGNTIYF. CDR3 coding DNA: TGTGCCAGCAGTTACGGGACAGGGGTTTCTGGAAACACCATATATTTT.

The chain couples TRBV2 to TRBJ2-7; D perhaps matches TRBD2 (5 bases). Trimming pared 6 bases from V and 3 bases from J, leaving 18 bases between. CDR1 and CDR2 (germline): SNHLY, FYNNEI. This CDR3 is 15 amino acids long. In nucleotides, the CDR3 is TGTGCCAGCAGAGGGAGTCGTGGCGTGGGCTACGAGCAGTACTTC. Translating it yields CASRGSRGVGYEQYF. Filled out from reference TRBV2 and TRBJ2-7, the complete variable domain reads EPEVTQTPSHQVTQMGQEVILRCVPISNHLYFYWYRQILGQKVEFLVSFYNNEISEKSEIFDDQFSVERPDGSNFTLKIRSTKLEDSAMYFCASRGSRGVGYEQYFGPGTRLTVT.

The chain couples TRBV6-5 to TRBJ2-7, with 12 bases that match TRBD2. V dropped 0 bases and J dropped 3; count of bases not matched to a gene: 3. The CDR3 loop spans 16 amino acids. CDR1 is MNHEY and CDR2 is SVGAGI in the germline V gene. DNA of the CDR3: TGTGCCAGCAGTTACTCGATACTAGCGGGAGGCTACGAGCAGTACTTC. This translates into CASSYSILAGGYEQYF.